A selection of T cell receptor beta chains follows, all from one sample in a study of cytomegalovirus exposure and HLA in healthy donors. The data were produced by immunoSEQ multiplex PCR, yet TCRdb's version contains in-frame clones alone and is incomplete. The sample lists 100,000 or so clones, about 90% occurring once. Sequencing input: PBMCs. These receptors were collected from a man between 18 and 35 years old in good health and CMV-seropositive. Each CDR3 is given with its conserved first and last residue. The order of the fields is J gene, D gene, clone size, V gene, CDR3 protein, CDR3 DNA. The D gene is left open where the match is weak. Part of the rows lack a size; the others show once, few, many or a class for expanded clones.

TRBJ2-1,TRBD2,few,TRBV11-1,CASSPGGEQFF,TGTGCCAGCAGCCCGGGGGGAGAGCAGTTCTTC
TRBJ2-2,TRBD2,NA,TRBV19,CASSISSGSHGELFF,TGTGCCAGTAGTATCTCTAGCGGGAGTCACGGGGAGCTGTTTTTT
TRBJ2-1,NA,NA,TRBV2,CASSPEYEQFF,TGTGCCAGCAGCCCTGAGTATGAGCAGTTCTTC
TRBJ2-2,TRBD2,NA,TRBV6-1,CASSELWASGDTGELFF,TGTGCCAGCAGTGAATTATGGGCTAGCGGGGACACCGGGGAGCTGTTTTTT
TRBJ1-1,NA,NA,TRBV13,CASSLSRLPEAFF,TGTGCCAGCAGCCTGAGCAGGCTTCCCGAAGCTTTCTTT
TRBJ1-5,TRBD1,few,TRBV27,CASGGQGAEQPQHF,TGTGCCAGCGGGGGACAGGGAGCGGAACAGCCCCAGCATTTT
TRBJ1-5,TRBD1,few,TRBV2,CASRVDRVQPQHF,TGTGCCAGCAGAGTGGACAGGGTTCAGCCCCAGCATTTT
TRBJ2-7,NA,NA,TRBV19,CASQYAYEQYF,TGTGCCAGTCAATATGCGTACGAGCAGTACTTC
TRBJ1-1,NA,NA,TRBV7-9,CASSLQQGEGRNTEAFF,TGTGCCAGCAGCTTACAACAGGGAGAGGGGCGGAACACTGAAGCTTTCTTT
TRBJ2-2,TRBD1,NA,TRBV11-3,CASSGIETGGSGELFF,TGTGCCAGCAGCGGAATAGAGACAGGGGGGTCCGGGGAGCTGTTTTTT
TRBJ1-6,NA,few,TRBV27,CASMEGGNSPLHF,TGTGCCAGTATGGAAGGAGGGAATTCACCCCTCCACTTT
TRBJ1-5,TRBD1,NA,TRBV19,CASTTRAQGSNQPQHF,TGTGCCAGCACCACGCGGGCACAGGGGAGCAATCAGCCCCAGCATTTT
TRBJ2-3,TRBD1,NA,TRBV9,CASSVVGQGATDTQYF,TGTGCCAGCAGCGTAGTCGGGCAGGGGGCAACAGATACGCAGTATTTT
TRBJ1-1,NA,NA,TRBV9,CASTQGPYKNTEAFF,TGTGCCAGCACGCAGGGCCCCTACAAGAACACTGAAGCTTTCTTT
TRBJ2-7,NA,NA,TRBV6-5,CASSYVGSGGNYEQYF,TGTGCCAGCAGTTACGTCGGTAGCGGAGGGAACTACGAGCAGTACTTC
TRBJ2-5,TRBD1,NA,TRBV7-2,CASSPRQGRETQYF,TGTGCCAGCAGCCCGAGACAGGGTAGAGAGACCCAGTACTTC
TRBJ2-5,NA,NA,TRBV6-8,CASRKQGGETQYF,TGTGCCAGCAGGAAACAGGGGGGGGAGACCCAGTACTTC
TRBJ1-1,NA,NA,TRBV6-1,CASTIFGQNEAFF,TGTGCCAGCACCATATTCGGACAGAATGAAGCTTTCTTT
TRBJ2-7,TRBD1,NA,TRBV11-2,CASSLITGGQYEQYF,TGTGCCAGCAGCTTAATAACAGGGGGTCAATACGAGCAGTACTTC
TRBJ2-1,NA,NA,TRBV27,CASSSSPYGGNEQFF,TGTGCCAGCAGTTCCTCCCCATACGGAGGCAATGAGCAGTTCTTC
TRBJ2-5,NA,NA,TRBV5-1,CASSPGIGETQYF,TGCGCCAGCAGCCCGGGTATAGGAGAGACCCAGTACTTC
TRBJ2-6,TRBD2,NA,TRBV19,CASSDPGLAGVSGANVLTF,TGTGCCAGTAGTGATCCCGGACTAGCGGGAGTCTCTGGGGCCAACGTCCTGACTTTC
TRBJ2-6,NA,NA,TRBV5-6,CASSFSGTAGANVLTF,TGTGCCAGCAGCTTTTCGGGAACGGCTGGGGCCAACGTCCTGACTTTC
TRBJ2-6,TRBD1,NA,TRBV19,CASTPLGQGYVLGSGANVLTF,TGTGCCAGTACCCCCCTCGGACAGGGCTACGTATTAGGCTCTGGGGCCAACGTCCTGACTTTC
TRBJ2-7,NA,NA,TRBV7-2,CASSSRAIPREQYF,TGTGCCAGCAGCTCTAGAGCTATTCCTAGGGAGCAGTACTTC
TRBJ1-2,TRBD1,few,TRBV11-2,CASSPQGTANYGYTF,TGTGCCAGCAGCCCTCAAGGGACAGCTAACTATGGCTACACCTTC
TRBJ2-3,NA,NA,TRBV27,CASSLFRVSDTQYF,TGTGCCAGCAGTTTATTCCGGGTATCAGATACGCAGTATTTT
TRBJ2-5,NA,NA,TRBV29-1,CSVSDDSQETQYF,TGCAGCGTTTCCGACGACAGTCAAGAGACCCAGTACTTC
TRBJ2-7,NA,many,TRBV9,CASSVGPGQLYEQYF,TGTGCCAGCAGCGTAGGACCGGGACAACTATACGAGCAGTACTTC
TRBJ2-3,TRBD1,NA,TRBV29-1,CSVGQGATDTQYF,TGCAGCGTTGGACAGGGGGCCACCGATACGCAGTATTTT
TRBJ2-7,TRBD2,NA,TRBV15,CATSRDRGEYEQYF,TGTGCCACCAGCAGAGATCGGGGGGAATACGAGCAGTACTTC